These T cell receptor beta chains were read from a single sample in a study of beta chain features in type 1 diabetes. This table comes from immunoSEQ multiplex PCR, and its TCRdb copy is limited to in-frame clones, with some not included. The sample shows 900,000 or so clones, 15% to 20% of them seen only once. The sample taken for sequencing was naive CD4+ T cells from blood. These receptor sequences come from a woman younger than 30 in good health. Each CDR3 is given with its conserved first and last residue. A D gene is named only where the DNA matches it firmly. Clone size, where shown, is once, few, many, or a class for clones that have expanded.

J gene | D gene | V gene | clone size | CDR3 protein | CDR3 DNA
TRBJ2-3 | TRBD2 | TRBV19 | . | CASSIGAGFTDTQYF | TGTGCCAGTAGTATCGGAGCGGGATTCACAGATACGCAGTATTTT
TRBJ2-2 | . | TRBV28 | . | CASSRRGLAGELFF | TGTGCCAGCAGCCGGAGAGGACTGGCCGGGGAGCTGTTTTTT
TRBJ2-1 | . | TRBV19 | . | CASSPARLGEQFF | TGTGCCAGTAGTCCTGCTAGACTCGGTGAGCAGTTCTTC
TRBJ2-2 | TRBD1 | TRBV28 | few | CASSSRRPGQGVNTGELFF | TGTGCCAGCAGTTCTAGACGGCCGGGACAGGGGGTAAACACCGGGGAGCTGTTTTTT
TRBJ2-1 | TRBD1 | TRBV7-3 | . | CASSLDRDYNEQFF | TGTGCCAGCAGCTTAGACAGGGATTACAATGAGCAGTTCTTC
TRBJ2-5 | . | TRBV10-3 | . | CAISGGTRETQYF | TGTGCCATCAGTGGCGGGACGCGAGAGACCCAGTACTTC
TRBJ2-7 | TRBD1 | TRBV28 | . | CASSLGDRAYEQYF | TGTGCCAGCAGTTTAGGGGACAGGGCATACGAGCAGTACTTC
TRBJ2-4 | . | TRBV6-6 | . | CASSWETALAKNIQYF | TGTGCCAGCAGCTGGGAGACGGCCCTAGCCAAAAACATTCAGTACTTC
TRBJ1-2 | TRBD1 | TRBV5-4 | . | CASSRGQGAPYGYTF | TGTGCCAGCAGCCGCGGACAGGGGGCACCCTATGGCTACACCTTC
TRBJ2-5 | . | TRBV7-3 | few | CASSRGRYQQETQYF | TGTGCCAGCAGCCGCGGAAGGTACCAACAAGAGACCCAGTACTTC
TRBJ2-6 | . | TRBV5-4 | . | CASSEGSGANVLTF | TGTGCCAGCTCCGAGGGCTCTGGGGCCAACGTCCTGACTTTC
TRBJ2-3 | . | TRBV11-2 | . | CASSLDTGTDTQYF | TGTGCCAGCAGCTTAGATACGGGAACAGATACGCAGTATTTT
TRBJ2-2 | . | TRBV9 | few | CASSPGVGANTGELFF | TGTGCCAGCAGCCCGGGGGTGGGCGCGAACACCGGGGAGCTGTTTTTT
TRBJ1-2 | . | TRBV28 | . | CASIEGGGSTEGYTF | TGTGCCAGCATCGAGGGCGGGGGCTCGACGGAAGGCTACACCTTC
TRBJ2-7 | TRBD1 | TRBV2 | . | CASKRDRDSYEQYF | TGTGCCAGCAAGCGGGACAGGGATTCCTACGAGCAGTACTTC
TRBJ2-2 | TRBD1 | TRBV11-3 | . | CASSWDRQTGELFF | TGTGCCAGCAGCTGGGACAGACAAACCGGGGAGCTGTTTTTT
TRBJ2-1 | TRBD1 | TRBV7-3 | . | CASSRWDRGSYNEQFF | TGTGCCAGCAGCCGATGGGACAGGGGATCCTACAATGAGCAGTTCTTC
TRBJ2-7 | TRBD1 | TRBV28 | . | CASSPQGREQYF | TGTGCCAGCAGTCCACAGGGGCGGGAGCAGTACTTC
TRBJ2-4 | . | TRBV10-3 | many | CAISESHVLRHKNIQYF | TGTGCCATCAGTGAGTCCCATGTGTTGAGGCACAAAAACATTCAGTACTTC
TRBJ2-7 | TRBD1 | TRBV28 | few | CASSLDRTGNTEQYF | TGTGCCAGCAGTTTAGACCGGACAGGAAATACCGAGCAGTACTTC
TRBJ2-5 | . | TRBV25-1 | few | CASSEYDTVETQYF | TGTGCCAGCAGTGAATATGATACGGTGGAGACCCAGTACTTC
TRBJ2-3 | TRBD2 | TRBV29-1 | . | CSVGGRANFDTQYF | TGCAGCGTAGGCGGGAGGGCCAATTTCGATACGCAGTATTTT
TRBJ1-6 | . | TRBV4-1 | . | CASSQILGWDSPLHF | TGCGCCAGCAGCCAAATTTTAGGGTGGGATTCACCCCTCCACTTT
TRBJ2-6 | TRBD1 | TRBV15 | . | CATSRVGQGGSGANVLTF | TGTGCCACCAGCAGAGTTGGACAGGGCGGCTCTGGGGCCAACGTCCTGACTTTC